The T cell receptor (beta chain) described here comes from a study of shared clonotypes between healthy human individuals. Sequenced by immunoSEQ multiplex PCR; TCRdb stores in-frame clones only, minus some. This sample has some 2,400,000 clones, with around 95% found just once. The CDR3 sequence is 14 residues long. CDR1 GTSNPN and CDR2 SVGIG come from the germline V gene (reference sequence). Unmatched junction bases numbered 10, after V lost 0 bases and J lost 11 bases. J is TRBJ1-1 and V is TRBV30; 9 bases are a match to TRBD1. The clonotype originates from a man younger than 35 in good health. Sequencing used naive CD4+ T cells sorted from blood. Regarding subset: CD45RA+ positively selected. This CDR3 is CAWSVKGQGRFAFF. The CDR3 nucleotides read TGTGCCTGGAGTGTAAAAGGACAGGGGCGGTTTGCTTTCTTT.